The 31 T cell receptor beta chains reported below all come from one sample, sequenced in a study of blood T cell repertoires in COVID-19. Data came from immunoSEQ multiplex PCR; TCRdb stores just in-frame clones and leaves some out. The data hold about 120,000 clones, with 77% observed a single time. Source material: peripheral blood. The receptors here all came from a human donor in a cohort sampled during active COVID-19.

The chain has TRBV6-5 and TRBJ2-7, with 11 bases matching TRBD2. This CDR3 contains 14 residues. Trimming took 8 bases from V and 4 from J; bases not matched to a gene: 7. Germline V gives CDR1 MNHEY, CDR2 SVGAGI. The CDR3, as DNA: TGTGCCAGCGGAACCGGGACTAGCGGATACGAGCAGTACTTC. This sequence encodes CASGTGTSGYEQYF.

The chain employs TRBV19 and TRBJ1-1; the D gene is possibly TRBD1 (6 bases). Germline CDR1 and CDR2: LNHDA and SQIVND (reference sequence). This CDR3 comprises 14 residues. Deletions cut 9 bases from V and 0 bases from J, with 14 bases between. In nucleotides, the CDR3 is TGTGCCAGCTTGGGGGGGCAGTTGAACACTGAAGCTTTCTTT. It translates to CASLGGQLNTEAFF.

The chain carries TRBV7-9 and TRBJ1-5; unclear D gene. Germline loops: CDR1 SEHNR, CDR2 FQNEAQ (reference sequence). This CDR3 is 12 amino acids long. V was cut by 1 base and J by 5 bases, with 3 bases left in between. This CDR3 reads CASSLVDQPQHF. Written as DNA, the CDR3 is TGTGCCAGCAGCTTAGTCGATCAGCCCCAGCATTTT.

This clone was found once. The rearrangement joins TRBV4-1 to TRBJ2-7, with D possibly being TRBD2 (6 bases). V lost 2 bases and J 4 bases, leaving 21 bases between the germline ends. The CDR3 extends over 17 amino acids. CDR1 is MGHRA and CDR2 is YSYEKL in the germline V gene. CDR3 DNA sequence: TGCGCCAGCAGCCAAACTACGGACTGGGGAGGCCTATACGAGCAGTACTTC. The encoded protein is CASSQTTDWGGLYEQYF.

This clone was picked up a small number of times. The chain recombines TRBV28 with TRBJ2-2; D is unclear. The CDR3 runs 13 residues. CDR1 and CDR2 from the germline V gene are MDHEN and SYDVKM. Trimming cost V 7 bases and J 0 bases, with 6 bases left between them. The CDR3 protein is CASNFANTGELFF. DNA for the CDR3: TGTGCCAGCAATTTCGCGAACACCGGGGAGCTGTTTTTT.

This clone has more than one count but fewer than ten. The chain employs TRBV6-2 or TRBV6-3 and TRBJ2-7, with D maybe TRBD2 (5 bases). The CDR3 is 13 residues long. The germline V gene encodes CDR1 MNHEY and CDR2 SVGEGT. V lost 4 bases and J 5 bases, leaving 12 bases between the germline ends. The CDR3, as DNA: TGTGCCAGCAGTTTCTTCGCCGGGAACGAGCAGTACTTC. Its protein is CASSFFAGNEQYF.

The chain is built from TRBV28 and TRBJ1-6; 8 nucleotides agree with TRBD1. The CDR3 loop spans 16 amino acids. The germline V gene encodes CDR1 MDHEN and CDR2 SYDVKM. With V trimmed by 4 bases and J by 6 bases, 8 bases remained unmatched. The CDR3 protein is CASSSPQGAVNSPLHF. CDR3 coding DNA: TGTGCCAGCAGTTCCCCCCAGGGGGCGGTTAATTCACCCCTCCACTTT.

V gene TRBV10-3 combines with J gene TRBJ1-2; TRBD1 might be the D (5 bases). V was cut by 3 bases and J by 3 bases, with 8 bases left in between. CDR3 size: 13 residues. CDR1 is ENHRY and CDR2 is SYGVKD in the germline V gene. CDR3 DNA: TGTGCCATCAGTGAAGGGACTGACTATGGCTACACCTTC. Its protein is CAISEGTDYGYTF.

V is TRBV21-1 and J is TRBJ2-7; the tabulated D call, TRBD2, remains unverified against the DNA. TRBV21-1 is shown as a pseudogene. This CDR3 contains 11 residues. CDR3 coding DNA: TGTGCCAGCAGCCCCTTCTACGAGCAGTACTTC. Translated: CASSPFYEQYF.

The chain couples TRBV7-2 to TRBJ1-1; weak D call: TRBD1 (5 bases). The CDR3 sequence is 13 residues long. V dropped 3 bases and J dropped 6 bases, with 11 bases sitting between them. Germline CDR1 and CDR2: SGHTA and FQGNSA. The CDR3 sequence: CASSLPGTAEAFF. The CDR3, as DNA: TGTGCCAGCAGCTTGCCCGGGACTGCTGAAGCTTTCTTT. The variable domain in full, completed from reference TRBV7-2 and TRBJ1-1, reads GAGVSQSPSNKVTEKGKDVELRCDPISGHTALYWYRQSLGQGLEFLIYFQGNSAPDKSGLPSDRFSAERTGGSVSTLTIQRTQQEDSAVYLCASSLPGTAEAFFGQGTRLTVV.

The chain is built from TRBV5-6 and TRBJ1-6, with D tentatively TRBD1 (5 bases). This CDR3 has 14 amino acids. Trimming shortened V by 2 bases and J by 7 bases, and 10 bases separated the two germline ends. Germline CDR1 and CDR2: SGHDT and YYEEEE. Written as DNA, the CDR3 is TGTGCCAGCAGCTTACGGACAAGAAATTCACCCCTCCACTTT. Amino acids: CASSLRTRNSPLHF.

Only one count was recorded for this clone. V usage is TRBV14 and J usage is TRBJ2-7; TRBD1 matches 8 bases. The CDR3 length is 16 residues. J gave up 1 base and V 1 base, and 6 bases lay outside the gene matches. The germline V gene encodes CDR1 SGHDN and CDR2 FVKESK. In nucleotides, the CDR3 is TGTGCCAGCAGCCAAGGACCCGGACAGGGATCCTACGAGCAGTACTTC. As protein: CASSQGPGQGSYEQYF.

The chain links TRBV24-1 to TRBJ2-1; D might be TRBD2 (6 bases). This CDR3 has 15 residues. CDR1 KGHDR and CDR2 SFDVKD come from the germline V gene. Trimming took 3 bases from V and 4 from J, leaving 12 bases between them. The CDR3 coding sequence is TGTGCCACCAGTGATGGGACTTTAGATTACAATGAGCAGTTCTTC. This codes for CATSDGTLDYNEQFF.

The table lists this clone with a count of one. V and J are TRBV6-1 and TRBJ2-7; 11 bases align to TRBD2. The germline CDR1 and CDR2 sequences are MNHNS and SASEGT. The CDR3 has 16 residues. Trimming at V came to 4 bases and at J to 0 bases, leaving 5 bases not matched to a gene. Written as DNA, the CDR3 is TGTGCCAGCAGTGGGACTAGCGGGCCCTTCTCCTACGAGCAGTACTTC. The encoded protein is CASSGTSGPFSYEQYF.

The chain links TRBV3-1 (or the pseudogene TRBV3-2) to TRBJ1-4, with D perhaps matching TRBD1 (6 bases). The CDR3 has 15 residues. CDR1 and CDR2 (germline): LGHDT, YNNKEL (reference sequence). Trimming took 3 bases from V and 4 from J, leaving 12 bases between them. The DNA for the CDR3 is TGTGCCAGCAGCCAGGTTGCGGACAGTAATGAAAAACTGTTTTTT. Its protein is CASSQVADSNEKLFF.

The chain has TRBV5-4 and TRBJ2-7, with 16 bases aligning to TRBD2. Germline V gives CDR1 SGHNT, CDR2 YYREEE (reference sequence). The V gene end was trimmed by 4 bases and the J gene end by 5 bases; junction bases not matched to a gene: 9. CDR3 length: 17 residues. CDR3 bases: TGTGCCAGCAGCCCCCCGGGACTAGCGGGAGGGGTCCACGAGCAGTACTTC. This translates into CASSPPGLAGGVHEQYF.

The chain carries TRBV9 and TRBJ1-1; TRBD1 matches at 7 bases. CDR1 and CDR2 from the germline V gene are SGDLS and YYNGEE. CDR3 size: 16 residues. V shed 2 bases and J 3 bases; nucleotides not matched to a gene: 10. As DNA, the CDR3 is TGTGCCAGCAGCGTGAACAGGGGAGGAGCAGACACTGAAGCTTTCTTT. This gives the protein CASSVNRGGADTEAFF.

The chain links TRBV13 to TRBJ2-7; tentatively, D is TRBD1 (5 bases). CDR3 length equals 17 residues. Trimming left V 5 bases short and J 2 bases short, with 22 bases between. Germline CDR1 PRHDT, CDR2 FYEKMQ (reference sequence). The CDR3 protein is CASSHPSGNRVPYEQYF. The CDR3 coding sequence is TGTGCCAGCAGCCACCCCTCAGGGAATAGGGTCCCCTACGAGCAGTACTTC.

The chain combines TRBV6-5 with TRBJ2-7; 8 nucleotides match TRBD1. Germline V CDR1 and CDR2: MNHEY, SVGAGI. This CDR3 region has 15 residues. Trimming at V came to 6 bases and at J to 0 bases, leaving 7 bases not matched to a gene. This chain's CDR3 is CASRSLDRASYEQYF. CDR3 bases: TGTGCCAGCAGATCACTGGACAGGGCCTCCTACGAGCAGTACTTC.

In the case of this clone: At one boundary the junction diverges from the germline segment, which might be a read error. The chain joins TRBV7-9 to TRBJ1-2, with a weak D call TRBD1 (6 bases). Germline lookup yields CDR1 SEHNR and CDR2 FQNEAQ (reference sequence). This CDR3 has 12 residues. CDR3 nucleotide sequence: TGTGCCAGCGGACAAGAGGACAGCCTGACGAACTTC. This sequence encodes CASGQEDSLTNF.

The chain links TRBV7-3 to TRBJ2-7; 9 bases match TRBD1. This CDR3 is built from 17 residues. V lost 5 bases, J lost 3 bases, and 14 bases stayed unmatched. Germline values: CDR1 SGHTA, CDR2 FQGTGA. This CDR3 is CASSQGIPDRGNYEQYF. DNA for the CDR3: TGTGCCAGCAGCCAAGGAATCCCGGACAGGGGTAACTACGAGCAGTACTTC.

The chain recombines TRBV4-1 with TRBJ1-1; perhaps TRBD1 as D (6 bases). This CDR3 is built from 14 residues. Looked up from germline, CDR1 is MGHRA and CDR2 is YSYEKL. V lost 0 bases to trimming and J lost 6 bases, with 11 bases between them. Written as DNA, the CDR3 is TGCGCCAGCAGCCAAGAGGCGGGGGGCCCTGAAGCTTTCTTT. It codes for CASSQEAGGPEAFF.

This chain connects TRBV13 to TRBJ2-7, with TRBD1 matching over 9 bases. V lost 6 bases to trimming and J lost 5 bases; unmatched junction nucleotides: 11. The CDR3 consists of 15 residues. Germline CDR1 and CDR2: PRHDT and FYEKMQ (reference sequence). The CDR3 nucleotides are TGTGCCAGCAGTCTAACGGGGACAGGGTTCCACGAGCAGTACTTC. It is translated as CASSLTGTGFHEQYF.

The chain carries TRBV5-1 and TRBJ2-1; D possibly corresponds to TRBD2 (5 bases). Trimming cost V 0 bases and J 1 base, with 11 bases left between them. Germline V gives CDR1 SGHRS, CDR2 YFSETQ. The CDR3 contains 16 residues. The CDR3 DNA reads TGCGCCAGCAGCTTGGAGGCGGGTGCTTCCTACAATGAGCAGTTCTTC. Protein: CASSLEAGASYNEQFF.

This clone is a singleton in its sample. The V call is TRBV28, the J call TRBJ2-7; 7 nucleotides match TRBD2. The J segment lost 2 bases and the V segment lost 8 bases, leaving 3 bases of the junction unmatched. The CDR3 contains 12 residues. Germline CDR1 reads MDHEN; CDR2 reads SYDVKM. The CDR3 region is CASGTNPYEQYF. In DNA, the CDR3 is TGTGCCAGCGGGACTAATCCCTACGAGCAGTACTTC.

This clone was detected a few times. The chain combines TRBV28 with TRBJ2-7, with 11 nucleotides matching TRBD2. This CDR3 contains 17 residues. Germline V gives CDR1 MDHEN, CDR2 SYDVKM. V shed 5 bases and J 3 bases; nucleotides not matched to a gene: 12. CDR3 DNA sequence: TGTGCCAGCAGTCCAGTTGCCGGGACTAGCGGCCTCTACGAGCAGTACTTC. Translating gives CASSPVAGTSGLYEQYF.

This clone has just a few counts. The CDR3 loop is CASSPRQESYEQYF. The CDR3 DNA follows: TGCGCCAGCAGCCCACGACAGGAGTCCTACGAGCAGTACTTC. The chain links TRBV5-1 to TRBJ2-7; D is perhaps TRBD1 (6 bases). Germline V CDR1 and CDR2: SGHRS, YFSETQ. The V end was cut by 4 bases, the J end by 1 base, with 12 bases between. The CDR3 totals 14 residues. The whole variable domain, filled in from reference TRBV5-1 and TRBJ2-7, reads KAGVTQTPRYLIKTRGQQVTLSCSPISGHRSVSWYQQTPGQGLQFLFEYFSETQRNKGNFPGRFSGRQFSNSRSEMNVSTLELGDSALYLCASSPRQESYEQYFGPGTRLTVT.

The V gene is TRBV9, the J gene TRBJ1-2; D remains unclear. Germline V gene sequence: CDR1 SGDLS, CDR2 YYNGEE. The germline V and J ends were trimmed by 2 bases and 5 bases, with 16 bases remaining between them. The CDR3 contains 15 residues. The CDR3 region has the DNA TGTGCCAGCAGCGTTGCGGATGAGGGAGGATATGGCTACACCTTC. Translated, it gives CASSVADEGGYGYTF.

This chain uses TRBV28 with TRBJ1-2, with 8 bases aligning to TRBD1. This CDR3 is built from 14 residues. Losses at the gene ends were 4 bases for V and 4 bases for J; bases not matched to a gene: 5. Germline assignment: CDR1 MDHEN and CDR2 SYDVKM. The CDR3 reads CASSSLGQVYGYTF. In DNA, the CDR3 is TGTGCCAGCAGTTCCTTGGGACAGGTCTATGGCTACACCTTC.

The gene calls are TRBV2 and TRBJ1-4; 8 positions match TRBD1. Germline V gene data show CDR1 as SNHLY and CDR2 as FYNNEI. Trimming removed 4 bases from V and 9 bases from J; junction bases left unmatched: 7. The CDR3 sequence is 14 residues long. The CDR3 sequence: CASSVGQGVKKLFF. The DNA of the CDR3 is TGTGCCAGCAGTGTAGGACAGGGTGTGAAAAAACTGTTTTTT.

As to this clone: With a much larger clone just one base away, this may be a read error. The chain links TRBV6-5 to TRBJ2-7; TRBD1 matches at 7 bases. Trimming took 6 bases from V and 2 from J; bases not matched to a gene: 4. The germline CDR1 and CDR2 sequences are MNHEY and SVGAGI. The length of the CDR3 is 13 residues. CDR3 coding DNA: TGTGCCAGCAGCGCCGACAGGGCCTACGAGCAGTACTTC. This sequence encodes CASSADRAYEQYF.